This T cell receptor (beta chain) derives from a study of control samples from healthy donors and cancer patients. Repertoires were generated with immunoSEQ multiplex PCR, while TCRdb's copy carries only in-frame clones and drops some. The profile shows 150,000 or so clones, about nine tenths of them singletons. Trimming took 1 base from V and 3 from J, leaving 12 bases between them. CDR1 and CDR2 (germline): MGHRA, YSYEKL. The CDR3 consists of 16 residues. This sequence originates from a man in his late teens or twenties in good health. The chain is built from TRBV4-1 and TRBJ2-2; weak D call: TRBD2 (5 bases). Source material: blood. CDR3 coding DNA: TGCGCCAGCAGCCAAGGGCGGGCAGCCTACACCGGGGAGCTGTTTTTT. Encoded protein: CASSQGRAAYTGELFF.